These T cell receptor beta chains were read from a single sample in a study of OX40 agonist ivuxolimab in advanced cancers. Using immunoSEQ multiplex PCR, the repertoire was profiled, and TCRdb retains in-frame clones only, with some absent. Of over 75,000 clones in the sample, roughly 88% were seen once. The sample was CD4+ or CD8+ T cells sorted from blood, taken in a trial of the OX40 agonist ivuxolimab. The receptors stem from an adult with an advanced solid tumor such as melanoma, head and neck, liver or kidney cancer. Both conserved end residues are part of each CDR3. The order of the fields is J gene, D gene, CDR3 length, V gene, clone size, CDR3 DNA, CDR3 protein. The D gene is left open where the match is weak. The size entry is marked missing in some rows and otherwise reads once, few, many or a size class.

>TRBJ2-3|NA|13|TRBV10-3|NA
TGTGCCATCAGCGGGGAGCTCACAGATACGCAGTATTTT
CAISGELTDTQYF
>TRBJ2-7|NA|13|TRBV5-1|NA
TGCGCCAGCAGCTTGGAGTGGACCTACGAGCAGTACTTC
CASSLEWTYEQYF
>TRBJ2-1|NA|17|TRBV4-2|NA
TGTGCCAGCAGCCAAGATTCAGGCCAGCGGTCCTACAATGAGCAGTTCTTC
CASSQDSGQRSYNEQFF
>TRBJ1-2|TRBD1|15|TRBV28|once
TGTGCCAGCAGTCCTCTGGGACAGGGGGACTATGGCTACACCTTC
CASSPLGQGDYGYTF
>TRBJ1-2|NA|14|TRBV5-8|NA
TGTGCCAGCAGCTTTGGATGGGGTAGCTATGGCTACACCTTC
CASSFGWGSYGYTF
>TRBJ2-1|NA|11|TRBV30|NA
TGTGCCTGGAGCATTAATGATGAGCAGTTCTTC
CAWSINDEQFF
>TRBJ2-2|NA|15|TRBV4-3|NA
TGCGCCAGCAGCCAAGGTCATCGAGCCACCGGGGAGCTGTTTTTT
CASSQGHRATGELFF
>TRBJ2-3|NA|16|TRBV11-3|once
TGTGCCAGCAGCTCCCCGTTTGAGGCAGAGTCAGATACGCAGTATTTT
CASSSPFEAESDTQYF
>TRBJ1-2|TRBD1|13|TRBV19|NA
TGTGCCAGTAGTGGTACAGGGGGCTGGGGCTACACCTTC
CASSGTGGWGYTF
>TRBJ2-1|NA|16|TRBV7-8|NA
TGTGCCAGCAGCTTCTTGGGAGGGGGATCCTTGGATGAGCAGTTCTTC
CASSFLGGGSLDEQFF
>TRBJ2-3|NA|14|TRBV6-6|NA
TGTGCCAGCGGGCCGGGACCCAGAACAGATACGCAGTATTTT
CASGPGPRTDTQYF
>TRBJ2-3|NA|16|TRBV7-2|NA
TGTGCCAGCAGCTTACAGACGGGGGTTAGCACAGATACGCAGTATTTT
CASSLQTGVSTDTQYF
>TRBJ2-1|NA|12|TRBV2|NA
TGTGCCAGCAAGGGGGATAGCAATGAGCAGTTCTTC
CASKGDSNEQFF
>TRBJ2-3|NA|13|TRBV13|NA
TGTGCCAGCAGCTCCCGGTTCACAGATACGCAGTATTTT
CASSSRFTDTQYF
>TRBJ2-5|NA|14|TRBV11-3|NA
TGTGCCAGCAGCGGCACGGCACGGGAAGAGACCCAGTACTTC
CASSGTAREETQYF
>TRBJ2-7|NA|13|TRBV7-6|NA
TGTGCCAGCAGCTTACTGCCCACCTACGAGCAGTACTTC
CASSLLPTYEQYF
>TRBJ1-2|NA|13|TRBV30|NA
TGTGCCTGTCATCGAACCGTTAACTATGGCTACACCTTC
CACHRTVNYGYTF
>TRBJ1-2|NA|14|TRBV7-2|NA
TGTGCCAGCAGCCCCCGCCTCCAGGGTCGCGGCTACACCTTC
CASSPRLQGRGYTF
>TRBJ1-4|NA|15|TRBV28|NA
TGTGCCAGCAGTAAACCACTAGGCAGAGAAGAAAAACTGTTTTTT
CASSKPLGREEKLFF
>TRBJ1-1|NA|15|TRBV7-3|NA
TGTGCCAGCAGCTCAACAATGGGGGGGTACACTGAAGCTTTCTTT
CASSSTMGGYTEAFF
>TRBJ2-3|NA|15|TRBV5-6|NA
TGTGCCAGCAGCGAAACGGACAGATTCACAGATACGCAGTATTTT
CASSETDRFTDTQYF
>TRBJ2-5|NA|14|TRBV7-2|NA
TGTGCCAGCAGCTTAGACCTAGGGTTGGAGACCCAGTACTTC
CASSLDLGLETQYF
>TRBJ2-5|NA|15|TRBV27|NA
TGTGCCAGCAGTCGCCAGGGGCGGAACCAAGAGACCCAGTACTTC
CASSRQGRNQETQYF
>TRBJ2-7|NA|14|TRBV5-1|NA
TGCGCCAGCAGCTTTGGGACCAGCTCCTACGAGCAGTACTTC
CASSFGTSSYEQYF
>TRBJ2-1|NA|14|TRBV6-6|NA
TGTGCCAGCATCCGCGGGGACTCCTACAATGAGCAGTTCTTC
CASIRGDSYNEQFF
>TRBJ2-5|TRBD2|16|TRBV7-3|NA
TGTGCCAGCAGCTTGTCGGCGGGAGGGACCGGAGAGACCCAGTACTTC
CASSLSAGGTGETQYF
>TRBJ2-3|NA|15|TRBV5-5|NA
TGTGCCAGCAGCCAGGTCAGGACGAGCACAGATACGCAGTATTTT
CASSQVRTSTDTQYF
>TRBJ1-2|TRBD1|22|TRBV12-5|NA
TGTGCTAGTGGTTTGGTACTTATCCCCAGGGGGCGTGATTTGGGAGCTCATGACGACTACACCTTC
CASGLVLIPRGRDLGAHDDYTF
>TRBJ2-7|NA|13|TRBV5-1|NA
TGCGCCAGCAGCATAGGGGGGGGCTACGAGCAGTACTTC
CASSIGGGYEQYF
>TRBJ2-7|TRBD2|14|TRBV10-2|NA
TGCGCCAGCAGGAGACTAGCGGGGAACTACGAGCAGTACTTC
CASRRLAGNYEQYF
>TRBJ2-1|TRBD2|15|TRBV7-3|NA
TGTGCCAGCAGCTACAGGGCGGGAGGTATCAATGAGCAGTTCTTC
CASSYRAGGINEQFF
>TRBJ1-2|NA|17|TRBV19|NA
TGTGCCAGTAGTATGGGGGAATGGGCGAGACGCTTCTATGGCTACACCTTC
CASSMGEWARRFYGYTF
>TRBJ1-5|NA|19|TRBV7-8|NA
TGTGCCAGCAGCTTCTGGGGACGGGGCGTTTATCCGAGCAATCAGCCCCAGCATTTT
CASSFWGRGVYPSNQPQHF
>TRBJ2-7|TRBD1|16|TRBV27|NA
TGTGCCAGCAGTTTCCTACGCCGGGACAGGGACTATGAGCAGTACTTC
CASSFLRRDRDYEQYF
>TRBJ1-4|TRBD1|13|TRBV10-3|once
TGTACCACCGGACAGGAGATATATGAAAAACTGTTTTTT
CTTGQEIYEKLFF
>TRBJ2-2|NA|14|TRBV6-4|NA
TGTGCCAGCAGTGTCAGGCGGAACACCGGGGAGCTGTTTTTT
CASSVRRNTGELFF
>TRBJ2-3|TRBD2|16|TRBV7-3|NA
TGTGCCAGCAGCCTCCGACTAGCGGCTAGCACAGATACGCAGTATTTT
CASSLRLAASTDTQYF
>TRBJ1-4|NA|18|TRBV4-1|NA
TGCGCCAGCAGCCAAGATAGGGGCAGGGGAACAACTAATGAAAAACTGTTTTTT
CASSQDRGRGTTNEKLFF
>TRBJ2-3|NA|14|TRBV5-1|NA
TGCGCCAGCAGCTTGGCCCTCGCGACAGATACGCAGTATTTT
CASSLALATDTQYF
>TRBJ2-2|NA|15|TRBV19|NA
TGTGCCAGTAGTATGTCGGACAGTCATTTCGGGGAGCTGTTTTTT
CASSMSDSHFGELFF
>TRBJ2-5|TRBD1|15|TRBV2|NA
TGTGCCAGCAGTCCGACAGGGGGAGGTCAAGAGACCCAGTACTTC
CASSPTGGGQETQYF
>TRBJ2-7|TRBD1|15|TRBV25-1|NA
TGTGCCAGCAGTGCGCAGGGGGCTACAATCTACGAGCAGTACTTC
CASSAQGATIYEQYF
>TRBJ2-5|TRBD1|14|TRBV4-1|NA
TGCGCCAGCAGCCAAGACAGGGGGCGCGAGACCCAGTACTTC
CASSQDRGRETQYF
>TRBJ2-7|TRBD1|15|TRBV28|NA
TGTGCCAGCAGATCACCGGGACAGTGGTTTTACGAGCAGTACTTC
CASRSPGQWFYEQYF
>TRBJ1-1|NA|15|TRBV4-3|NA
TGCGCCAGCAGCCAAGGCGCATCTCGCGGTTTTGTGGCTTTCTTT
CASSQGASRGFVAFF
>TRBJ1-1|TRBD1|13|TRBV7-2|NA
TGTGCCAGCAGCAGACAGGGGGGCACTGAAGCTTTCTTT
CASSRQGGTEAFF
>TRBJ1-5|NA|13|TRBV30|once
TGTGCCTGGAGTAAGACAGATGATCAGCCCCAGCATTTT
CAWSKTDDQPQHF